These 21 T cell receptor beta chains share one sample of origin, sequenced in a study of T-cell reconstitution after alpha-beta-depleted transplantation in children. This sample's TCRbeta library carried unique molecular identifier barcodes. In TCRdb, the PCR reads were re-called with MiXCR into one record per CDR3 protein. The data hold roughly 220,000 distinct CDR3 sequences, with approximately 12% observed a single time. Sequenced material: PBMCs from the stem cell graft donor, taken from the stem cell graft. These receptors came from a human donor who donated a stem cell graft to a child with acute lymphoblastic leukemia.

At least ten counts were recorded for this clonotype. V usage is TRBV20-1 and J usage is TRBJ1-5; 8 bases agree with TRBD1. Trimming at V came to 4 bases and at J to 3 bases, leaving 5 bases not matched to a gene. CDR1 is DFQATT, CDR2 SNEGSKA, per germline (reference sequence). The CDR3 has 14 residues. CDR3 amino acids: CSAMSDRDNQPQHF. The CDR3 nucleotides read TGCAGTGCTATGTCGGACAGGGACAATCAGCCCCAGCATTTT.

This clonotype was seen ten or more times. The rearrangement uses TRBV5-1 and TRBJ1-2, with 7 bases matching TRBD1. The CDR3 spans 14 residues. V shed 0 bases and J 6 bases; nucleotides not matched to a gene: 5. The germline V gene encodes CDR1 SGHRS and CDR2 YFSETQ. The DNA of the CDR3 is TGCGCCAGCAGCTTGGAGTCGACAGGGAATGGCTACACCTTC. It translates to CASSLESTGNGYTF. Combining the CDR3 with reference TRBV5-1 and TRBJ1-2 gives the whole variable domain KAGVTQTPRYLIKTRGQQVTLSCSPISGHRSVSWYQQTPGQGLQFLFEYFSETQRNKGNFPGRFSGRQFSNSRSEMNVSTLELGDSALYLCASSLESTGNGYTFGSGTRLTVV.

This clonotype was seen ten or more times. The junction and the germline gene differ at one end; a read error may be behind it. The chain carries TRBV27 and TRBJ2-3; D may match TRBD1 or TRBD2 (5 bases each). Germline-derived CDR1 and CDR2 are MNHEY and SMNVEV (reference sequence). This CDR3 spans 14 amino acids. The CDR3 loop reads CATSRGDGTDTQYF. The CDR3 region has the DNA TGTGCCACCAGTCGTGGGGACGGCACAGATACGCAGTATTTT.

This clonotype was seen ten or more times. The rearrangement links TRBV15 to TRBJ2-3, with D perhaps TRBD2 (5 bases). CDR3 size: 13 residues. V lost 0 bases and J 7 bases, leaving 8 bases between the germline ends. Germline values: CDR1 LNHNV, CDR2 YYDKDF (reference sequence). The DNA of the CDR3 is TGTGCCACCAGCAGAGATAGGGAGTATACGCAGTATTTT. Translation: CATSRDREYTQYF.

This clonotype was seen ten or more times. This chain links TRBV6-5 with TRBJ2-7, with D tentatively TRBD2 (7 bases). CDR1 is MNHEY and CDR2 is SVGAGI in the germline V gene. V was clipped by 2 bases and J by 0 bases, with 11 bases between them. The length of the CDR3 is 15 residues. CDR3 sequence reads: CASSYGGASSYEQYF. CDR3 in DNA: TGTGCCAGCAGTTACGGGGGGGCAAGCTCCTACGAGCAGTACTTC.

This clonotype was detected ten times or more. The chain employs TRBV28 and TRBJ2-1; 9 nucleotides agree with TRBD2. CDR3 size: 20 residues. Germline CDR1 and CDR2: MDHEN and SYDVKM. Trimming cost V 5 bases and J 0 bases; bases outside gene matches: 17. This CDR3 reads CASSALGGSGGLSSYNEQFF. In DNA form, the CDR3 reads TGTGCCAGCAGTGCCCTAGGGGGTAGCGGGGGCCTAAGCTCCTACAATGAGCAGTTCTTC. Filled out from reference TRBV28 and TRBJ2-1, the complete variable domain reads DVKVTQSSRYLVKRTGEKVFLECVQDMDHENMFWYRQDPGLGLRLIYFSYDVKMKEKGDIPEGYSVSREKKERFSLILESASTNQTSMYLCASSALGGSGGLSSYNEQFFGPGTRLTVL.

There are many counts of this clonotype. The chain couples TRBV6-1 to TRBJ1-5, with 8 bases fitting TRBD1. V lost 6 bases, J lost 0 bases, and 10 bases stayed unmatched. Per germline, CDR1 MNHNS and CDR2 SASEGT. The CDR3 contains 17 residues. CDR3 nucleotide sequence: TGTGCCAGCAGAAAGGACAGGGCCGGCGATAGCAATCAGCCCCAGCATTTT. Encoded protein: CASRKDRAGDSNQPQHF.

This clonotype was counted many times. In DNA, the CDR3 is TGTGCCAGCAGTTACGGATCTAGCGGGTTCACAGATACGCAGTATTTT. Protein: CASSYGSSGFTDTQYF. The genes are TRBV6-5 and TRBJ2-3; 8 bases align to TRBD2. Germline V lookup: CDR1 MNHEY, CDR2 SVGAGI. The CDR3 loop spans 16 amino acids. V shed 2 bases, J shed 2 bases, and the junction held 6 bases outside the gene matches.

This clonotype was recorded at least ten times. This chain joins TRBV27 and TRBJ1-4, with TRBD1 identical over 10 bases. Germline V gene lookup returns CDR1 MNHEY and CDR2 SMNVEV (reference sequence). V trimming: 5 bases; J trimming: 10 bases; junction bases outside the gene matches: 10. The CDR3 is 15 residues long. CDR3 in amino acids: CASSPRQGALPKLFF. In DNA, the CDR3 is TGTGCCAGCAGTCCTCGACAGGGGGCACTACCAAAACTGTTTTTT.

This clonotype was observed many times. V gene TRBV7-2 combines with J gene TRBJ1-5; D unclear. This CDR3 is built from 13 residues. Trimming took 1 base from V and 7 from J, leaving 8 bases between them. Germline lookup yields CDR1 SGHTA and CDR2 FQGNSA. CDR3 in amino acids: CASSLERPQPQHF. CDR3 bases: TGTGCCAGCAGCTTAGAACGGCCCCAGCCCCAGCATTTT.

This clonotype was seen repeatedly, ten times or more. The rearrangement uses TRBV6-1 and TRBJ1-5, with D possibly matching TRBD1 (6 bases). Trimming pared 4 bases from V and 6 bases from J, leaving 10 bases between. Germline V gene sequence: CDR1 MNHNS, CDR2 SASEGT. The CDR3 runs 13 residues. CDR3 loop: CASSGTVSQPQHF. CDR3 nucleotides: TGTGCCAGCAGTGGGACAGTCAGTCAGCCCCAGCATTTT.

This rearrangement joins TRBV19 to TRBJ2-6; no reliable D call. CDR3 length: 15 amino acids. Between the trimmed V and J ends, which lost 2 bases and 3 bases, there was a span of 8 bases. CDR1 and CDR2 from the germline V gene are LNHDA and SQIVND (reference sequence). CDR3: CASSISTYGANVLTF. The DNA for the CDR3 is TGTGCCAGTAGTATATCGACGTATGGGGCCAACGTCCTGACTTTC.

In this sample, this clonotype turned up many times. The chain combines TRBV14 with TRBJ2-7; TRBD2 is a possible D gene (6 bases). The CDR3 covers 14 residues. Germline CDR1 SGHDN, CDR2 FVKESK. V was pared by 3 bases and J by 0 bases, with 9 bases between. Written as DNA, the CDR3 is TGTGCCAGCAGCCAGACGGGAGTCTCCTACGAGCAGTACTTC. Amino acids: CASSQTGVSYEQYF.

This clonotype was seen repeatedly, ten times or more. The chain combines TRBV29-1 with TRBJ2-1, with D perhaps TRBD2 (6 bases). V lost 3 bases and J lost 1, with 16 bases in between. This CDR3 region has 16 residues. CDR1 SQVTM and CDR2 ANQGSEA come from the germline V gene. The DNA for the CDR3 is TGCAGCGTTGAGGTAGGGTGGGACTCTTCCTACAATGAGCAGTTCTTC. Translated: CSVEVGWDSSYNEQFF.

This clonotype was observed many times. The chain uses TRBV4-3 and TRBJ1-1, with D maybe TRBD1 (5 bases). Trimming took 0 bases from V and 3 from J, leaving 26 bases between them. Germline CDR1 and CDR2: LGHNA and YSLEER. CDR3 length: 20 amino acids. CDR3: CASSQDIKLVQNKGDTEAFF. The CDR3 DNA is TGCGCCAGCAGCCAAGATATAAAACTGGTACAGAACAAAGGGGACACTGAAGCTTTCTTT.

This clonotype appeared a few times. The chain employs TRBV18 and TRBJ2-3; D not certain. The CDR3 spans 12 residues. Germline assignment: CDR1 KGHSH and CDR2 LQKENI. Between the trimmed V and J ends, which lost 6 bases and 2 bases, there was a span of 6 bases. Here the CDR3 reads CASSQNTDTQYF. CDR3 DNA: TGTGCCAGCTCCCAAAACACAGATACGCAGTATTTT.

This clonotype came up many times. The rearrangement links TRBV6-1 to TRBJ1-1; maybe TRBD1 (6 bases). Germline V gene data show CDR1 as MNHNS and CDR2 as SASEGT. The CDR3 spans 13 residues. Trimming stripped 6 bases from V and 6 bases from J, with 14 bases between. CDR3 residues: CASRLRQEAEAFF. CDR3 sequence (DNA): TGTGCCAGCAGACTACGACAGGAGGCTGAAGCTTTCTTT.

This clonotype was detected ten times or more. The CDR3 sequence is CASIGGGGNTEAFF. The CDR3 DNA reads as TGTGCCAGCATTGGCGGAGGGGGGAACACTGAAGCTTTCTTT. The J gene is TRBJ1-1, the V gene TRBV12-3 or TRBV12-4, with D tentatively TRBD1 (6 bases). The CDR3 spans 14 residues. Trimming pared 7 bases from V and 1 base from J, leaving 13 bases between.

This clonotype came up many times. The rearrangement links TRBV30 to TRBJ1-4; D gene ambiguous. The CDR3 totals 15 residues. CDR1 and CDR2 (germline): GTSNPN, SVGIG (reference sequence). V was trimmed by 0 bases and J by 1 base, leaving 9 bases between them. The CDR3 DNA sequence: TGTGCCTGGAGTGTACCGGGGTTAACTAATGAAAAACTGTTTTTT. Its translation: CAWSVPGLTNEKLFF.

This clonotype was seen many times. The V call is TRBV27, the J call TRBJ2-7; D tentatively fits TRBD1 or TRBD2 (6 bases each). Germline V CDR1 and CDR2: MNHEY, SMNVEV (reference sequence). V gave up 8 bases and J gave up 2 bases, with 10 bases separating them. The CDR3 is 12 residues long. CDR3 DNA sequence: TGTGCCAGCGGAGGGGGGACCTACGAGCAGTACTTC. Its translation is CASGGGTYEQYF.

The chain couples TRBV9 to TRBJ2-1, with 10 bases matching TRBD2. The CDR3 is 15 amino acids. The V segment lost 3 bases and the J segment 7 bases; nucleotides outside the gene matches: 7. The germline CDR1 and CDR2 sequences are SGDLS and YYNGEE. The CDR3 DNA follows: TGTGCCAGCAGCGGGGGGGGACTAGCGCTGAATGAGCAGTTCTTC. It encodes CASSGGGLALNEQFF.